This T cell receptor beta chain is drawn from a study of shared clonotypes between healthy human individuals (dated by TCRdb to between 2020 and 2021). Describing the broader study: The cohort included a few men and a couple of women between 18 and 49 years of age. To estimate repertoire size and how much clonotype sharing occurs between individuals, the study deeply sequenced the blood TCR repertoires of several healthy adults. Leukapheresis yielded between about 0.9 and 9 billion PBMCs per donor. For each donor, CD4 naive and CD4 memory were each given three plates, CD8 naive was given two plates, and CD8 memory was given one plate. To increase sequencing depth and limit assay-specific biases, different laboratories used diverse techniques to prepare libraries and sequence TCR repertoires. What the work shows at the level of the full study, not this receptor alone: Rarefaction of sorted-subset datasets indicated incomplete sequencing despite the large sequencing depth. Compared with non-shared clonotypes, clonotypes shared by all four sorted-subset donors had higher generation probabilities. Across a few donors, 4.5% to 6.5% of naive CD4, roughly 3.4% of naive CD8, roughly 2.3% of memory CD4, and over 0.35% of memory CD8 clonotypes were shared. Because the study included a small number of donors, the genetic and exposure-history diversity represented was limited. Estimated clonotype richness was generally larger for naive than for memory subsets. Only blood was sampled, and tissue TCR repertoires likely differ from those in blood. Pairwise subsampling led to the expectation that sequencing depth would affect the degree of clonotype sharing among donors.

Using the deep immunoSEQ assay, TCR CDR3 regions were amplified from genomic DNA by multiplex PCR. Genomic DNA extracted from each cell subset was distributed evenly over all wells of several immunoSEQ 96-well plates, and each plate served as one replicate. For sorted subsets, each replicate PCR was loaded with about 200 ng genomic DNA, equivalent to approximately 33,000 T cell genomes. Purified libraries were measured with a Qubit 3.0 fluorometer, size-checked on a Bioanalyzer 2100, and measured again with the KAPA Library Quantification kit. Each immunoSEQ 96-well plate was sequenced on its own single-read 150-cycle Illumina NextSeq 550 flow cell. The paper's processing steps were these. Because the immunoSEQ output included only junctional sequences and no quality scores, the filtering could not be the same as the filtering used for full-length reads. Sequences were annotated with PyIR, a Python wrapper for IgBLAST v1.9, and V/J genes and CDR3 were assigned using IMGT germline references. Any read was removed if the V/J assignment was weak (E-value above 1e-6), the CDR3 was missing, or the read contained stop codons, out-of-frame junctions, or ambiguous translated residues. V3J clonotypes were defined as sequences sharing the same inferred V gene, J gene, and CDR3 amino acid sequence. Percentage overlap between repertoires was calculated by dividing the number of shared unique clonotypes by the size of the smaller repertoire. Richness of each repertoire was evaluated using RTK rarefaction, the Chao1 estimator, and Recon v2.1 estimates of unobserved clonotypes. Generation probabilities were computed with OLGA for all TCRbeta clonotypes obtained by the gDNA method from a few donors. TCRdb's version of the immuneACCESS table is confined to in-frame rearrangements and falls short of the full clone set. An unresolved V gene accounts for under half of the shortfall where checked; the remainder is of unknown origin. The DNA was the basis for D and trimming; V, J and clone size are from that table. Across this sample there are 1.5 million to 2.5 million clones, with about 95% seen only once. The top ten clonotypes cover more than 0.9% of the sample.

Remarks on this clone: Its antigen target is currently unknown. No base quality values were provided; no much bigger clone lies one nucleotide off.

The cysteine opens and the phenylalanine closes a CDR3 of 14 amino acids. This entry keeps only the CDR3 DNA: 42 bases, framed from base 1. For CDR1 and CDR2, the germline V gene lists SGDLS and YYNGEE. Trimming at the junction amounts to 2 bases on V and 1 base on J, and the germline ends lie 9 bases apart. For the CD8 naive samples, CD45RO-negative cells were positively selected for CCR7, yielding a CD45RA+CCR7+ population from which TemRA cells were excluded. Healthy HIV-negative adults with no recently reported acute infections or vaccinations were included as donors. Every donor was a Caucasian adult residing in Nashville, Tennessee, USA. Blood was collected by leukapheresis, and PBMCs were isolated by Ficoll-Histopaque density gradient centrifugation and then cryopreserved in liquid nitrogen vapor phase. Analytical flow cytometry was used to check the purity and quantity of every magnetically sorted T cell population. From each sorted fraction, genomic DNA was isolated and quantified by UV absorbance on a Nanodrop 2000c.

The sequence came from a man aged 18-30 years in good health. The sample taken for sequencing was naive CD8+ T cells sorted from blood. What the cell subset or site label conveys for this sample: CD45RA+CCR7+. Recombination joined TRBV9 with TRBJ1-1, with the D gene uncertain. The DNA reads as follows: TGTGCCAGCAGCGTCGACTTCCCGAACACTGAAGCTTTCTTT. This gives the protein CASSVDFPNTEAFF.